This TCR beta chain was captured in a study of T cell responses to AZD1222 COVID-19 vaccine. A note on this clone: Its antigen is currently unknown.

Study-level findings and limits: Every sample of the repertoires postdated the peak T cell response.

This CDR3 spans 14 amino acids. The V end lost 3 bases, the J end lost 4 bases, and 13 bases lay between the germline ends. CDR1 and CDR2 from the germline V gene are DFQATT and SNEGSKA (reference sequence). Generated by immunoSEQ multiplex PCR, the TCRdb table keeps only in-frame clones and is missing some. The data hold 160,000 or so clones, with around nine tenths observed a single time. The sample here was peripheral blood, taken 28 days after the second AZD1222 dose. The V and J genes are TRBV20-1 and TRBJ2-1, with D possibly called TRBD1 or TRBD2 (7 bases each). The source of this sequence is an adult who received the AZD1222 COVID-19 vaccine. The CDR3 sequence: CSASREGQYNEQFF. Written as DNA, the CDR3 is TGCAGTGCTAGTAGGGAGGGACAGTACAATGAGCAGTTCTTC.